One T cell receptor (beta chain) is described in this entry. What it binds is not known. This record belongs to a study of cytomegalovirus exposure and HLA in healthy donors. Germline lookup yields CDR1 SGHTA and CDR2 FQGNSA. The CDR3 sequence is 15 residues long. Between the trimmed V and J ends, which lost 1 base and 1 base, there was a span of 10 bases. The PCR employed 60 Vbeta primers together with 13 Jbeta primers. Assay used: immunoSEQ multiplex PCR; TCRdb lists only in-frame clones, some missing. The repertoire includes 300,000 or so clones, approximately 84% of them detected once, and 1.5% to 2.5% sits in the top ten. Regarding the study as a whole: When analyzed later, a missense DCLRE1C variant was found to be linked to TCR beta V- and J-gene trimming.

The V call is TRBV7-2, the J call TRBJ1-1, with a possible D match to TRBD1 (5 bases). The sequence derives from a woman in her thirties or forties in good health and CMV-seropositive. What was sequenced was PBMCs. The CDR3 protein is CASSLGGRSNTEAFF. CDR3 nucleotides: TGTGCCAGCAGCTTAGGGGGCAGGTCGAACACTGAAGCTTTCTTT.